The 32 T cell receptor beta chains presented below share a single source sample, sequenced in a study of Graves' ophthalmopathy and Graves' hyperthyroidism. RNA served as the template for amplifying TCR beta CDR3 regions. HTBI primers were employed in first-round RT-PCR, then a second-round multiplex PCR followed. TCRdb reprocessed the multiplex PCR reads with MiXCR, giving one entry per CDR3 protein. The sample has about 740,000 distinct CDR3 sequences; around 40% are singletons. Sequencing was done on a sample of peripheral blood. The source is an adult man with Graves' ophthalmopathy.

The V call is TRBV11-1, the J call TRBJ1-4; a weak D match, TRBD1 (5 bases). Germline V CDR1 and CDR2: SGHAT, FQDESV (reference sequence). This CDR3 has 17 residues. Deletions cut 1 base from V and 7 bases from J, with 19 bases between. The CDR3 DNA reads TGTGCCAGCAGCTTAGATATTTTGGGGCAGGACTTTGAAAAACTGTTTTTT. It yields the protein CASSLDILGQDFEKLFF.

This clonotype was counted between two and nine times. J is TRBJ1-2 and V is TRBV25-1; 11 bases agree with TRBD1. CDR1 MGHDK and CDR2 SYGVNS come from the germline V gene. V dropped 5 bases and J dropped 3; count of bases not matched to a gene: 11. The CDR3 extends over 17 amino acids. The CDR3 DNA is TGTGCCAGCAGTTTAAGACTACCGGGACAGGGGGACTATGGCTACACCTTC. Encoded protein: CASSLRLPGQGDYGYTF.

The V and J genes are TRBV7-3 and TRBJ1-2, with D perhaps matching TRBD1 (5 bases). Germline loops: CDR1 SGHTA, CDR2 FQGTGA. Trimming cost V 7 bases and J 6 bases, with 18 bases left between them. CDR3 length: 14 amino acids. CDR3 residues: CASTLSGGIDGYTF. CDR3 nucleotides: TGTGCCAGCACCCTTTCGGGGGGGATTGATGGCTACACCTTC.

The sample holds a few counts of this clonotype. The chain is built from TRBV10-2 and TRBJ1-1, with D possibly being TRBD1 (5 bases). Deletions cut 0 bases from V and 4 bases from J, with 12 bases between. CDR3 length equals 15 residues. Germline CDR1 is WSHSY and CDR2 is SAAADI. The CDR3 reads CASSESAVRGTEAFF. CDR3 coding DNA: TGCGCCAGCAGTGAGTCGGCAGTAAGGGGCACTGAAGCTTTCTTT.

There are many counts of this clonotype. The rearrangement joins TRBV9 to TRBJ1-2; 10 positions match TRBD1. Germline V gene lookup returns CDR1 SGDLS and CDR2 YYNGEE. The CDR3 has 16 residues. Trimming removed 2 bases from V and 6 bases from J; junction bases left unmatched: 10. Here the CDR3 reads CASSVTFGQGGDGYTF. The DNA for the CDR3 is TGTGCCAGCAGCGTTACGTTCGGACAGGGGGGGGATGGCTACACCTTC.

This clonotype has only one observation. The chain has TRBV29-1 and TRBJ1-2, with a tentative D call TRBD1 (5 bases). Trimming pared 8 bases from V and 7 bases from J, leaving 8 bases between. CDR1 and CDR2 from the germline V gene are SQVTM and ANQGSEA. There are 9 residues in the CDR3. CDR3 sequence (DNA): TGCAGCTCAGGGCTTGGCTACACCTTC. Its translation is CSSGLGYTF. The whole variable domain, remainder taken from reference TRBV29-1 and TRBJ1-2, is SAVISQKPSRDICQRGTSLTIQCQVDSQVTMMFWYRQQPGQSLTLIATANQGSEATYESGFVIDKFPISRPNLTFSTLTVSNMSPEDSSIYLCSSGLGYTFGSGTRLTVV.

The chain recombines TRBV7-8 with TRBJ2-2; TRBD2 matches 7 bases. The germline CDR1 and CDR2 sequences are SGHVS and FQNEAQ. The CDR3 is 15 residues long. Germline trimming cut 5 bases from V and 2 bases from J; bases unmatched to any gene: 5. This CDR3 is CASSLPGLNTGELFF. For the CDR3, the DNA is TGTGCCAGCAGCCTTCCGGGACTAAACACCGGGGAGCTGTTTTTT.

V and J are TRBV20-1 and TRBJ2-7, with TRBD2 matching over 9 bases. J lost 2 bases, V lost 3 bases, and 8 bases had no gene match. CDR1 DFQATT and CDR2 SNEGSKA come from the germline V gene (reference sequence). The CDR3 extends over 15 amino acids. The DNA of the CDR3 is TGCAGTGCTAGTTTGGGACTAGCTAGAACCTACGAGCAGTACTTC. This codes for CSASLGLARTYEQYF.

This clonotype was picked up many times. The chain links TRBV7-2 to TRBJ2-7, with D possibly matching TRBD1 (6 bases). Between the trimmed V and J ends, which lost 5 bases and 6 bases, there was a span of 11 bases. The germline V gene encodes CDR1 SGHTA and CDR2 FQGNSA. This CDR3 has 12 residues. The CDR3 DNA reads TGTGCCAGCAGCCCTCTAGGGGGCGAGCAGTACTTC. Protein sequence: CASSPLGGEQYF.

CDR3 in amino acids: CASSTSTSQHF. The CDR3, as DNA: TGTGCCAGTAGCACAAGTACGTCCCAGCATTTT. The gene calls are TRBV19 and TRBJ1-5; D gene unclear. CDR3 length: 11 amino acids. The germline CDR1 and CDR2 sequences are LNHDA and SQIVND (reference sequence). Trimming shortened V by 6 bases and J by 11 bases, and 11 bases separated the two germline ends. The entire variable domain, with the rest obtained from reference TRBV19 and TRBJ1-5, is as follows: DGGITQSPKYLFRKEGQNVTLSCEQNLNHDAMYWYRQDPGQGLRLIYYSQIVNDFQKGDIAEGYSVSREKKESFPLTVTSAQKNPTAFYLCASSTSTSQHFGDGTRLSIL.

The chain links TRBV27 to TRBJ1-5; D is undetermined. The V gene lost 5 bases and the J gene lost 3 bases, with 8 bases spanning the gap. From germline, CDR1 is MNHEY and CDR2 SMNVEV (reference sequence). CDR3 length: 13 residues. CDR3 protein: CASSNGYNQPQHF. The CDR3 DNA follows: TGTGCCAGCAGTAACGGCTACAATCAGCCCCAGCATTTT.

This clonotype was seen ten or more times. The chain employs TRBV7-2 and TRBJ1-2; D may be TRBD1 (5 bases). V lost 1 base and J lost 6, with 18 bases in between. The CDR3 is made up of 16 amino acids. The germline gives CDR1 SGHTA, CDR2 FQGNSA. Here the CDR3 DNA reads TGTGCCAGCAGCTTAGGAGTGGCAGGGCCCGGGAATGGCTACACCTTC. Its protein product is CASSLGVAGPGNGYTF.

The rearrangement uses TRBV25-1 and TRBJ2-2; TRBD2 agrees at 7 bases. CDR3 length: 15 residues. Germline assignment: CDR1 MGHDK and CDR2 SYGVNS. V was pared by 6 bases and J by 7 bases, with 11 bases of the junction left unmatched. The CDR3 spells CASRAAGYLYGELFF. As DNA, the CDR3 is TGTGCCAGCAGAGCAGCGGGATATCTTTACGGGGAGCTGTTTTTT.

This clonotype was observed a handful of times. The chain links TRBV4-3 to TRBJ1-1; 9 bases align to TRBD1. V lost 1 base, J lost 6 bases, and 3 bases stayed unmatched. The CDR3 extends over 14 amino acids. Germline values: CDR1 LGHNA, CDR2 YSLEER. CDR3 nucleotide sequence: TGCGCCAGCAGCCAAGGACGACAGGGGGCTGAAGCTTTCTTT. It encodes CASSQGRQGAEAFF.

This rearrangement joins TRBV24-1 to TRBJ1-5; 9 bases are shared with TRBD1. J gave up 7 bases and V 11 bases, and 2 bases lay outside the gene matches. Germline CDR1 is KGHDR and CDR2 is SFDVKD. This CDR3 contains 11 residues. The CDR3: CARQGGQPQHF. CDR3 sequence (DNA): TGTGCCAGACAGGGGGGCCAGCCCCAGCATTTT.

This chain connects TRBV10-3 to TRBJ2-7; 13 positions match TRBD2. Germline values: CDR1 ENHRY, CDR2 SYGVKD. J gave up 7 bases and V 10 bases, and 10 bases lay outside the gene matches. The CDR3 contains 14 residues. The CDR3 sequence: CASSELAGGREQYF. CDR3 nucleotides: TGTGCCAGCAGCGAACTAGCGGGAGGGAGGGAGCAGTACTTC.

The rearrangement joins TRBV12-3 or TRBV12-4 to TRBJ1-5, with TRBD1 matching over 8 bases. The junction had 4 bases not matched to a gene; V was cut back by 1 base and J by 5 bases. This CDR3 comprises 15 residues. The CDR3 DNA is TGTGCCAGCAGTTTAGGTGACAGGGGAGATCAGCCCCAGCATTTT. Encoded protein: CASSLGDRGDQPQHF.

Points on this clonotype: This likely comes from a read error, as the CDR3 has no conserved phenylalanine or tryptophan at its end. CDR3 residues: CATKDRGRSPLHL. CDR3 nucleotide sequence: TGTGCCACCAAGGACAGGGGGAGGTCACCCCTCCACCTT. The gene calls are TRBV24-1 and TRBJ1-6; TRBD1 matches at 10 bases. The V gene end was trimmed by 8 bases and the J gene end by 10 bases; junction bases not matched to a gene: 4. Germline CDR1 reads KGHDR; CDR2 reads SFDVKD. There are 13 residues in the CDR3.

This clonotype turned up a few times. This chain joins TRBV9 and TRBJ1-3; D is perhaps TRBD1 (5 bases). The germline V gene has CDR1 SGDLS and CDR2 YYNGEE. The CDR3 runs 15 residues. V lost 3 bases, J lost 2 bases, and 12 bases lay in between. CDR3 nucleotides: TGTGCCAGCAGCGCAGCGGGGGACCCTGGAAACACCATATATTTT. It translates to CASSAAGDPGNTIYF.

The chain couples TRBV25-1 to TRBJ1-3, with D hard to call. Trimming shortened V by 5 bases and J by 0 bases, and 11 bases separated the two germline ends. In germline, CDR1 is MGHDK, CDR2 SYGVNS. There are 15 residues in the CDR3. The DNA for the CDR3 is TGTGCCAGCAGTTGGATCTTCTCCTCTGGAAACACCATATATTTT. Its protein is CASSWIFSSGNTIYF.

Many counts were recorded for this clonotype. The chain employs TRBV11-2 and TRBJ1-1; TRBD1 agrees at 7 bases. V trimming: 6 bases; J trimming: 5 bases; junction bases outside the gene matches: 15. The germline CDR1 and CDR2 sequences are SGHAT and FQNNGV. The CDR3 spans 16 residues. CDR3 DNA sequence: TGTGCCAGCAGTTCACCCCCGGGACAGCTGAGGACTGAAGCTTTCTTT. This codes for CASSSPPGQLRTEAFF.

This clonotype was recorded many times. This chain joins TRBV7-9 and TRBJ2-7, with D possibly TRBD2 on 5 matching bases. Per the germline V gene, CDR1 is SEHNR and CDR2 is FQNEAQ (reference sequence). The CDR3 sequence is 14 residues long. V lost 4 bases, J lost 6 bases, and 16 bases lay in between. CDR3 nucleotides: TGTGCCAGCAGCTCAACCCTCTCTGAGGGCGAGCAGTACTTC. Translation gives CASSSTLSEGEQYF.

In the case of this clonotype: A much larger clone differs from this one at a single base, so this may be a read error. The chain couples TRBV5-1 to TRBJ1-1, with D maybe TRBD1 (5 bases). The V gene's germline CDR1 is SGHRS and CDR2 YFSETQ. This CDR3 is 14 amino acids long. This CDR3 is CASSLQDVNAEAFF. The CDR3 coding sequence is TGCGCCAGCAGCTTACAGGACGTGAACGCTGAAGCTTTCTTT.

To note about this clonotype: A much larger clone is a single base away; this may be a read error. The chain employs TRBV12-5 and TRBJ1-5; D gene ambiguous. This CDR3 is 14 amino acids long. Germline V gives CDR1 LGHNT, CDR2 FRNRAP. The CDR3 sequence: CAGSQTESNQPQHF. CDR3 sequence (DNA): TGTGCCGGCAGCCAGACGGAGAGCAATCAGCCCCAGCATTTT.

This chain connects TRBV25-1 to TRBJ2-2; D is tentatively TRBD1 or TRBD2 (6 bases each). V lost 8 bases to trimming and J lost 4 bases, with 17 bases between them. In germline, CDR1 is MGHDK, CDR2 SYGVNS. The CDR3 covers 15 residues. The CDR3 loop reads CASGSRGQGTGELFF. CDR3 bases: TGTGCCAGCGGGTCACGGGGGCAAGGCACCGGGGAGCTGTTTTTT.

This clonotype was counted ten times or more. The chain recombines TRBV7-3 with TRBJ1-1; TRBD1 is a possible D gene (5 bases). V lost 0 bases to trimming and J lost 6 bases, with 8 bases between them. This CDR3 region has 13 residues. The V gene's germline CDR1 is SGHTA and CDR2 FQGTGA. CDR3 DNA sequence: TGTGCCAGCAGCTTAACGGACACGGCTGAAGCTTTCTTT. Translated, it gives CASSLTDTAEAFF.

The chain links TRBV25-1 to TRBJ1-4, with a possible D match to TRBD1 (6 bases). Germline values: CDR1 MGHDK, CDR2 SYGVNS. The CDR3 length is 15 residues. Trimming cost V 6 bases and J 2 bases, with 13 bases left between them. Here the CDR3 reads CASSRGQITNEKLFF. DNA for the CDR3: TGTGCCAGCAGCCGTGGACAGATTACTAATGAAAAACTGTTTTTT.

The chain couples TRBV25-1 to TRBJ1-1, with no clear D. V was shortened by 8 bases and J by 3 bases, with 13 bases between the two germline ends. CDR1 and CDR2 from the germline V gene are MGHDK and SYGVNS. This CDR3 has 13 residues. CDR3 in DNA: TGTGCCAGCTCACAGTCCGTGGACACTGAAGCTTTCTTT. Translation gives CASSQSVDTEAFF.

This clonotype was counted many times. The chain joins TRBV28 to TRBJ2-7; 13 bases map to TRBD2. In germline, CDR1 is MDHEN, CDR2 SYDVKM. The CDR3 loop spans 15 amino acids. V lost 4 bases, J lost 2 bases, and 2 bases stayed unmatched. DNA for the CDR3: TGTGCCAGCAGTTCCGGGACTAGCGGGACCTACGAGCAGTACTTC. Protein sequence: CASSSGTSGTYEQYF.

This rearrangement joins TRBV5-1 to TRBJ2-7, with TRBD2 matching over 11 bases. This CDR3 has 15 residues. Per germline, CDR1 SGHRS and CDR2 YFSETQ. V trimming: 4 bases; J trimming: 2 bases; junction bases outside the gene matches: 5. In DNA form, the CDR3 reads TGCGCCAGCAGCCGACTAGCGGGATATCCCTACGAGCAGTACTTC. This sequence encodes CASSRLAGYPYEQYF.

The chain couples TRBV20-1 to TRBJ2-5; 10 nucleotides agree with TRBD1. V trimming: 4 bases; J trimming: 4 bases; junction bases outside the gene matches: 9. The CDR3 runs to 15 residues. Germline V lookup: CDR1 DFQATT, CDR2 SNEGSKA (reference sequence). The CDR3 is CSATPRTGGGETQYF. The CDR3 DNA follows: TGCAGTGCTACGCCCCGGACAGGGGGGGGAGAGACCCAGTACTTC.

This clonotype was seen a handful of times. The rearrangement joins TRBV29-1 to TRBJ2-3, with 7 bases lining up with TRBD2. The V gene end was trimmed by 5 bases and the J gene end by 0 bases; junction bases not matched to a gene: 8. The CDR3 consists of 15 residues. The germline V gene encodes CDR1 SQVTM and CDR2 ANQGSEA. As DNA, the CDR3 is TGCAGCGTTCATCCCCCGGGAGGTAGCACAGATACGCAGTATTTT. Protein: CSVHPPGGSTDTQYF.